Listed here is a single T cell receptor beta chain. Using immunoSEQ multiplex PCR, the repertoire was profiled, and TCRdb retains in-frame clones only, with some absent. The sample shows 250,000 to 400,000 clones, roughly nine tenths of them seen only once. The record originates from a study of blood T cell repertoires in COVID-19. About the research overall: Acute-phase and convalescent COVID-19 samples originated in the United States, Italy and Spain. The cDNA or gDNA used as material had been derived from T cells, B-cell-depleted T cells, or PBMCs.

CDR3 length equals 15 residues. V lost 3 bases to trimming and J lost 0 bases; unmatched junction nucleotides: 3. Germline V CDR1 and CDR2: SGHNT, YENEEA. The sample consisted of peripheral blood. The TCR was taken from a woman under 40 with COVID-19, enrolled during active disease. The chain carries TRBV11-3 and TRBJ2-3; 7 bases map to TRBD2. CDR3 region: CASSFSGLSTDTQYF. CDR3 in DNA: TGTGCCAGCAGCTTTAGCGGGCTAAGCACAGATACGCAGTATTTT.